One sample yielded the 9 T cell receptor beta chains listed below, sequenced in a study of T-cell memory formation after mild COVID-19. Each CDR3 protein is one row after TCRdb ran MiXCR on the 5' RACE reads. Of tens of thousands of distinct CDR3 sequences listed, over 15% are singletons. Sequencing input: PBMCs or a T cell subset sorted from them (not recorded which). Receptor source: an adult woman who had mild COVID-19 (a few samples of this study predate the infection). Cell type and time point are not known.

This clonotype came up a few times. CDR3 residues: CSAEGSLAGTYNEQFF. The CDR3 DNA sequence: TGCAGTGCTGAGGGCTCTCTAGCGGGCACCTACAATGAGCAGTTCTTC. The rearrangement uses TRBV20-1 and TRBJ2-1; 8 bases align to TRBD2. After removal of 5 bases from V and 2 bases from J, the junction contained 11 bases not matched to a gene. CDR3 length: 16 amino acids. Germline CDR1 reads DFQATT; CDR2 reads SNEGSKA (reference sequence).

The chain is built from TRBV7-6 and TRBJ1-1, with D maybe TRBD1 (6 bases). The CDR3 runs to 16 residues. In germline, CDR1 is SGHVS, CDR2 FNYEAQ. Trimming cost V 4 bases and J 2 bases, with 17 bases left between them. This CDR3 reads CASSSNIGGSNTEAFF. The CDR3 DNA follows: TGTGCCAGCAGCTCTAATATAGGGGGGAGTAACACTGAAGCTTTCTTT.

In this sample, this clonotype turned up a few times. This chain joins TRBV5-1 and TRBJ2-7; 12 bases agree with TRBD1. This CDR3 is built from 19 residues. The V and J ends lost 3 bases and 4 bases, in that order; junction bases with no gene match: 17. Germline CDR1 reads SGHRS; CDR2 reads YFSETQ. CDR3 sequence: CASSSGMGTGGAKSYEQYF. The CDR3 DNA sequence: TGCGCCAGCAGCTCTGGGATGGGGACAGGGGGCGCGAAATCATACGAGCAGTACTTC.

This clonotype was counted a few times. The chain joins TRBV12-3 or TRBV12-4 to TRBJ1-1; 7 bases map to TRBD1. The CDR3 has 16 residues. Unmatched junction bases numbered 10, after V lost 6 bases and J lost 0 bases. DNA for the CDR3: TGTGCCAGCAGCGAGCGGACAGGTTACATGAACACTGAAGCTTTCTTT. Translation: CASSERTGYMNTEAFF.

This CDR3 reads CSARDTSGSSYEQYF. The CDR3 nucleotides are TGCAGTGCTAGAGATACTAGCGGGAGCTCCTACGAGCAGTACTTC. J is TRBJ2-7 and V is TRBV20-1; 11 bases are a match to TRBD2. This CDR3 has 15 amino acids. CDR1 DFQATT and CDR2 SNEGSKA come from the germline V gene (reference sequence). The V segment lost 0 bases and the J segment 0 bases; nucleotides outside the gene matches: 1.

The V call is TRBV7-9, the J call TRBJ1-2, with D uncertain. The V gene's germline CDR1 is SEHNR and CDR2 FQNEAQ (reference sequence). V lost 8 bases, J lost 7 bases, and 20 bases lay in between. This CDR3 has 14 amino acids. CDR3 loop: CASEILREFPGYTF. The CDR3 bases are TGTGCCAGCGAAATACTGCGGGAGTTCCCTGGCTACACCTTC. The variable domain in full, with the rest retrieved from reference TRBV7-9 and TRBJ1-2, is DTGVSQNPRHKITKRGQNVTFRCDPISEHNRLYWYRQTLGQGPEFLTYFQNEAQLEKSRLLSDRFSAERPKGSFSTLEIQRTEQGDSAMYLCASEILREFPGYTFGSGTRLTVV.

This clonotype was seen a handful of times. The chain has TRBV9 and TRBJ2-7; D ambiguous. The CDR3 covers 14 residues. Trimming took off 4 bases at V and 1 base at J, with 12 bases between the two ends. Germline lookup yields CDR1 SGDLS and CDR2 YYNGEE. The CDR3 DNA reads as TGTGCCAGCAGCCCCCTAACACAGTCCTACGAGCAGTACTTC. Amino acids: CASSPLTQSYEQYF.

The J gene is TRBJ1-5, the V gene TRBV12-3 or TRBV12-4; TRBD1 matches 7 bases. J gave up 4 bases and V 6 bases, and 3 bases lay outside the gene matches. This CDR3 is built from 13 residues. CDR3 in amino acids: CASRTQGNQPQHF. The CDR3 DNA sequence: TGTGCCAGCAGGACACAGGGGAATCAGCCCCAGCATTTT.

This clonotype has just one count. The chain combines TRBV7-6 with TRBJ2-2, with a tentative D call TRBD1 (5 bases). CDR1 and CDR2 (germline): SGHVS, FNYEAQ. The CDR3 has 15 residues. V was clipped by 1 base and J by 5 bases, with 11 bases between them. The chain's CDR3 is CASSLEAGWTGELFF. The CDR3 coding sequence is TGTGCCAGCAGCTTAGAGGCAGGGTGGACCGGGGAGCTGTTTTTT.